The 32 T cell receptor beta chains listed next were all sequenced from one sample in a study of shared clonotypes between healthy human individuals. The protocol was immunoSEQ multiplex PCR, while the TCRdb copy is restricted to in-frame clones and leaves out a portion. The sample yields 2.3 million or so clones, approximately 95% seen once. Material for sequencing was naive CD4+ T cells from PBMCs. Subset given: CD45RA+ positively selected. These receptors were obtained from a man younger than 35 in good health. Some clones in this sample may be carry-over from other donors' samples.

Only one count was recorded for this clone. The chain joins TRBV11-2 to TRBJ2-7; maybe TRBD2 (5 bases). The germline V gene encodes CDR1 SGHAT and CDR2 FQNNGV. This CDR3 has 16 amino acids. The ends were cut back, 4 bases at V and 8 bases at J, with 24 bases in the middle. In DNA, the CDR3 is TGTGCCAGCAGCTCCCCCGCGAGGGAACCGAGGTTCAAGCAGTACTTC. Its protein product is CASSSPAREPRFKQYF.

The chain uses TRBV13 and TRBJ1-6; maybe TRBD1 (5 bases). Deletions cut 5 bases from V and 6 bases from J, with 14 bases between. The length of the CDR3 is 15 residues. Germline V gives CDR1 PRHDT, CDR2 FYEKMQ (reference sequence). In nucleotides, the CDR3 is TGTGCCAGCAGCACAGGACCGGGGGGTAATTCACCCCTCCACTTT. Translating gives CASSTGPGGNSPLHF.

To note about this clone: This sample includes further DNA sequences coding for the same CDR3. The gene calls are TRBV5-1 and TRBJ2-1; 7 bases fit TRBD1. Germline V gene lookup returns CDR1 SGHRS and CDR2 YFSETQ. The V gene end was trimmed by 1 base and the J gene end by 2 bases; junction bases not matched to a gene: 3. The CDR3 totals 15 residues. The CDR3 region is CASSLLGGAYNEQFF. The CDR3 DNA follows: TGCGCCAGCAGCTTGCTAGGGGGCGCCTACAATGAGCAGTTCTTC.

The chain joins TRBV4-2 to TRBJ2-1; the D gene could be TRBD1 or TRBD2 (6 bases each). Trimming pared 2 bases from V and 9 bases from J, leaving 20 bases between. The CDR3 extends over 16 amino acids. From germline, CDR1 is LGHNA and CDR2 YNFKEQ. Here the CDR3 reads CASSQRARGGNGEQFF. CDR3 coding DNA: TGTGCCAGCAGCCAACGAGCGAGAGGGGGGAACGGTGAGCAGTTCTTC.

This chain uses TRBV10-3 with TRBJ1-1, with a tentative D call TRBD1 (6 bases). This CDR3 spans 13 amino acids. Germline lookup yields CDR1 ENHRY and CDR2 SYGVKD. V lost 2 bases and J 10 bases, leaving 14 bases between the germline ends. CDR3 amino acids: CAISERGPEGAFF. CDR3 coding DNA: TGTGCCATCAGTGAGCGGGGGCCCGAGGGAGCTTTCTTT.

This sequence joins TRBV11-2 and TRBJ2-7, with 8 bases fitting TRBD1. The CDR3 totals 16 residues. The germline CDR1 and CDR2 sequences are SGHAT and FQNNGV. The trim removed 0 bases at V and 2 bases at J, leaving 6 bases unmatched. CDR3 nucleotide sequence: TGTGCCAGCAGCTTAGATGGGACAGGTCCTACCTACGAGCAGTACTTC. Its translation is CASSLDGTGPTYEQYF.

J is TRBJ2-6 and V is TRBV19, with D perhaps matching TRBD2 (5 bases). The germline V gene has CDR1 LNHDA and CDR2 SQIVND (reference sequence). The CDR3 length is 15 residues. Between the trimmed V and J ends, which lost 5 bases and 3 bases, there was a span of 11 bases. The CDR3: CASSHGKSGANVLTF. The CDR3 DNA reads as TGTGCCAGTAGTCACGGGAAAAGTGGGGCCAACGTCCTGACTTTC. Supplemented by reference TRBV19 and TRBJ2-6, the full variable domain reads DGGITQSPKYLFRKEGQNVTLSCEQNLNHDAMYWYRQDPGQGLRLIYYSQIVNDFQKGDIAEGYSVSREKKESFPLTVTSAQKNPTAFYLCASSHGKSGANVLTFGAGSRLTVL.

The chain joins TRBV4-1 to TRBJ1-4; no reliable D call. In germline, CDR1 is MGHRA, CDR2 YSYEKL. The CDR3 has 16 amino acids. V was clipped by 0 bases and J by 7 bases, with 15 bases between them. The CDR3 protein is CASSQDLLRVGEKLFF. CDR3 coding DNA: TGCGCCAGCAGCCAAGATCTTTTAAGGGTCGGTGAAAAACTGTTTTTT.

The V and J genes are TRBV5-5 and TRBJ2-7; 10 positions match TRBD2. The trim removed 0 bases at V and 7 bases at J, leaving 7 bases unmatched. The CDR3 is made up of 15 amino acids. Germline-derived CDR1 and CDR2 are SGHKS and YYEKEE (reference sequence). This chain's CDR3 is CASSLALAGVDEQYF. The CDR3 DNA follows: TGTGCCAGCAGCTTGGCGCTAGCGGGAGTTGATGAGCAGTACTTC.

This clone was recorded once. The sample contains more than one DNA sequence encoding this CDR3. V is TRBV7-3 and J is TRBJ2-7, with a possible D match to TRBD1 (6 bases). The CDR3 has 13 residues. V was clipped by 6 bases and J by 6 bases, with 15 bases between them. The V gene's germline CDR1 is SGHTA and CDR2 FQGTGA. Here the CDR3 reads CASSSAGAGEQYF. The CDR3 DNA reads as TGTGCCAGCAGTTCGGCAGGGGCTGGCGAGCAGTACTTC.

The chain couples TRBV9 to TRBJ2-5, with a possible D match to TRBD1 (5 bases). Germline V CDR1 and CDR2: SGDLS, YYNGEE. This CDR3 region has 17 residues. Trimming removed 3 bases at V and 1 base at J, with 19 bases between. DNA for the CDR3: TGTGCCAGCAGCGCTTCATCGGGTGGGGCGGTCCAAGAGACCCAGTACTTC. Translated, it gives CASSASSGGAVQETQYF.

The genes are TRBV21-1 and TRBJ2-7. TRBV21-1 is a pseudogene locus. The CDR3 runs 14 residues. CDR3 region: CASSPWDSPYEQYF. CDR3 sequence (DNA): TGTGCCAGCAGCCCTTGGGATTCTCCCTACGAGCAGTACTTC.

The chain employs TRBV30 and TRBJ1-1; unclear D gene. The V end was cut by 5 bases, the J end by 1 base, with 5 bases between. This CDR3 has 11 residues. Germline-derived CDR1 and CDR2 are GTSNPN and SVGIG (reference sequence). The CDR3 sequence is CAWFWNTEAFF. The CDR3 coding sequence is TGTGCCTGGTTCTGGAACACTGAAGCTTTCTTT.

This clone appeared a few times. This same CDR3 is encoded by further DNA sequences in the sample. V and J are TRBV9 and TRBJ1-5; no reliable D call. Germline values: CDR1 SGDLS, CDR2 YYNGEE. The CDR3 consists of 14 residues. Trimming pared 0 bases from V and 1 base from J, leaving 5 bases between. DNA for the CDR3: TGTGCCAGCAGCGTAGGACGGAGCAATCAGCCCCAGCATTTT. Translating it yields CASSVGRSNQPQHF.

The chain has TRBV9 and TRBJ2-7; 10 bases align to TRBD1. The CDR3 runs to 16 residues. V trimming: 4 bases; J trimming: 0 bases; junction bases outside the gene matches: 7. The germline V gene has CDR1 SGDLS and CDR2 YYNGEE. The CDR3: CASSRTGQGLSYEQYF. CDR3 nucleotide sequence: TGTGCCAGCAGCCGCACGGGACAGGGGCTCTCCTACGAGCAGTACTTC. Combining the CDR3 with reference TRBV9 and TRBJ2-7 gives the whole variable domain DSGVTQTPKHLITATGQRVTLRCSPRSGDLSVYWYQQSLDQGLQFLIQYYNGEERAKGNILERFSAQQFPDLHSELNLSSLELGDSALYFCASSRTGQGLSYEQYFGPGTRLTVT.

This chain joins TRBV19 and TRBJ1-2; 9 nucleotides match TRBD1. Germline CDR1 is LNHDA and CDR2 is SQIVND (reference sequence). V lost 2 bases, J lost 7 bases, and 8 bases stayed unmatched. CDR3 length: 15 amino acids. CDR3 region: CASSITGGVSVGYTF. CDR3 nucleotides: TGTGCCAGTAGTATAACAGGGGGCGTCAGTGTTGGCTACACCTTC.

In the case of this clone: Germline and junction disagree at one end, which may indicate a read error. The J gene is TRBJ2-7, the V gene TRBV2; the match to TRBD1 covers 7 bases. CDR3 length: 10 amino acids. Germline V gene data show CDR1 as SNHLY and CDR2 as FYNNEI. The CDR3 loop is CASSEGDSLF. CDR3 nucleotides: TGTGCCAGCAGTGAAGGGGACAGCCTTTTC.

The genes are TRBV2 and TRBJ2-2, with 15 bases fitting TRBD2. Germline V gene sequence: CDR1 SNHLY, CDR2 FYNNEI. J was trimmed by 0 bases and V by 6 bases; bases with no gene match: 14. The CDR3 covers 21 residues. CDR3 sequence reads: CASSRNLPGLAGGPNTGELFF. CDR3 bases: TGTGCCAGCAGCCGAAACCTCCCGGGACTAGCGGGAGGACCGAACACCGGGGAGCTGTTTTTT.

This clone came up a few times. This chain joins TRBV7-2 and TRBJ2-2; D may be TRBD1 (6 bases). V was pared by 2 bases and J by 0 bases, with 10 bases between. CDR3 length: 16 residues. Germline V lookup: CDR1 SGHTA, CDR2 FQGNSA. The CDR3 nucleotides are TGTGCCAGCAGCTTAAGGACAGTAACGAACACCGGGGAGCTGTTTTTT. It encodes CASSLRTVTNTGELFF.

This chain uses TRBV18 with TRBJ1-5; tentative D call: TRBD1 (5 bases). This CDR3 contains 14 residues. V dropped 6 bases and J dropped 7 bases, with 16 bases sitting between them. The germline V gene encodes CDR1 KGHSH and CDR2 LQKENI. This chain's CDR3 is CASSYGTAVQPQHF. The DNA of the CDR3 is TGTGCCAGCTCCTACGGGACGGCGGTCCAGCCCCAGCATTTT. Looking up the rest from reference TRBV18 and TRBJ1-5 gives the full variable domain: NAGVMQNPRHLVRRRGQEARLRCSPMKGHSHVYWYRQLPEEGLKFMVYLQKENIIDESGMPKERFSAEFPKEGPSILRIQQVVRGDSAAYFCASSYGTAVQPQHFGDGTRLSIL.

The rearrangement joins TRBV11-2 to TRBJ1-4, with 8 bases fitting TRBD1. Germline CDR1 reads SGHAT; CDR2 reads FQNNGV. The trim removed 2 bases at V and 3 bases at J, leaving 8 bases unmatched. The CDR3 spans 17 residues. CDR3 sequence reads: CASSLTPDRAANEKLFF. DNA for the CDR3: TGTGCCAGCAGCTTAACTCCGGACAGGGCGGCTAATGAAAAACTGTTTTTT.

This clone was counted once. J is TRBJ2-1 and V is TRBV5-4, with TRBD2 matching over 14 bases. There are 15 residues in the CDR3. Germline CDR1 reads SGHNT; CDR2 reads YYREEE (reference sequence). After removal of 4 bases from V and 7 bases from J, the junction contained 4 bases not matched to a gene. The CDR3 DNA sequence: TGTGCCAGCAGCACCAGGACTAGCGGGGGGAATGAGCAGTTCTTC. Residues: CASSTRTSGGNEQFF.

This sequence joins TRBV7-3 and TRBJ2-2, with 14 nucleotides matching TRBD2. This CDR3 contains 16 residues. Germline CDR1 reads SGHTA; CDR2 reads FQGTGA. V shed 5 bases, J shed 6 bases, and the junction held 5 bases outside the gene matches. The CDR3 DNA is TGTGCCAGCAGCGAGGGGACTAGCGGGAGACCCGGGGAGCTGTTTTTT. Protein product: CASSEGTSGRPGELFF.

V usage is TRBV4-1 and J usage is TRBJ1-5, with D maybe TRBD1 (6 bases). CDR1 and CDR2 (germline): MGHRA, YSYEKL. The V gene lost 0 bases and the J gene lost 5 bases, with 11 bases spanning the gap. This CDR3 is 15 amino acids long. CDR3 residues: CASSQDTGTDQPQHF. For the CDR3, the DNA is TGCGCCAGCAGCCAAGATACAGGGACTGATCAGCCCCAGCATTTT.

CDR3 sequence reads: CASSPPNGNYNEQFF. CDR3 nucleotides: TGTGCCAGCAGTCCCCCCAACGGGAACTACAATGAGCAGTTCTTC. This chain links TRBV28 with TRBJ2-1; D may be TRBD2 (5 bases). The germline V gene encodes CDR1 MDHEN and CDR2 SYDVKM. The CDR3 spans 15 residues. With 5 bases removed from V and 3 bases from J, the gap between germline ends came to 14 bases.

V gene TRBV5-4 combines with J gene TRBJ2-2; 10 nucleotides align to TRBD2. The CDR3 contains 17 residues. The trim removed 0 bases at V and 6 bases at J, leaving 8 bases unmatched. Germline CDR1 SGHNT, CDR2 YYREEE (reference sequence). The CDR3 bases are TGTGCCAGCAGCTTGGCGGTTAGCGGGAGGACCCCCGGGGAGCTGTTTTTT. Its translation: CASSLAVSGRTPGELFF.

The V gene is TRBV28, the J gene TRBJ1-1; D unresolved. Trimming shortened V by 8 bases and J by 2 bases, and 15 bases separated the two germline ends. Germline V CDR1 and CDR2: MDHEN, SYDVKM. The CDR3 loop spans 14 amino acids. The CDR3 sequence is CASLKFGSNTEAFF. The CDR3 nucleotides read TGTGCCAGCCTAAAATTCGGGAGTAACACTGAAGCTTTCTTT.

The J gene is TRBJ1-1, the V gene TRBV11-2; tentatively, D is TRBD1 (5 bases). V was trimmed by 4 bases and J by 1 base, leaving 10 bases between them. Germline values: CDR1 SGHAT, CDR2 FQNNGV. The length of the CDR3 is 14 residues. This CDR3 reads CASSSNQGNTEAFF. CDR3 DNA sequence: TGTGCCAGCAGCTCTAACCAGGGGAACACTGAAGCTTTCTTT.

The chain links TRBV5-1 to TRBJ2-1; 9 bases align to TRBD2. The CDR3 length is 16 residues. V was pared by 3 bases and J by 0 bases, with 4 bases of the junction left unmatched. Germline loops: CDR1 SGHRS, CDR2 YFSETQ. The CDR3 coding sequence is TGCGCCAGCAGCTCGACAGCGGGGGGCTCCTACAATGAGCAGTTCTTC. Residues: CASSSTAGGSYNEQFF.

V usage is TRBV4-1 and J usage is TRBJ2-7; 7 bases align to TRBD1. The germline V gene encodes CDR1 MGHRA and CDR2 YSYEKL. Trimming at V came to 5 bases and at J to 3 bases, leaving 4 bases not matched to a gene. This CDR3 contains 13 residues. In DNA, the CDR3 is TGCGCCAGCAGCATGCGACAGGGCTACGAGCAGTACTTC. Amino acid sequence: CASSMRQGYEQYF.

Notes on this clone: Other nucleotide sequences from this sample produce the same CDR3. This rearrangement joins TRBV2 to TRBJ2-3; D could derive from TRBD1 or TRBD2 (5 bases each). Germline CDR1 SNHLY, CDR2 FYNNEI. The V and J ends lost 7 bases and 0 bases respectively, with 11 bases between them. The CDR3 length is 14 residues. The CDR3 sequence is CASTRDRSTDTQYF. The CDR3 DNA reads as TGTGCCAGCACCCGGGACCGAAGCACAGATACGCAGTATTTT.

The chain couples TRBV9 to TRBJ2-3; perhaps D is TRBD1 or TRBD2 (6 bases each). This CDR3 region has 16 residues. Germline V gene data show CDR1 as SGDLS and CDR2 as YYNGEE. Trimming left V 1 base short and J 4 bases short, with 16 bases between. CDR3 in amino acids: CASSVLEGGFADTQYF. Written as DNA, the CDR3 is TGTGCCAGCAGCGTACTAGAGGGGGGTTTCGCAGATACGCAGTATTTT.